This TCR beta chain was identified during a study of STAT3 mutations in large granular lymphocyte leukemia. TCRdb's table, derived via immunoSEQ multiplex PCR, lists solely in-frame clones and lacks some. Of about 13,000 clones listed, roughly 85% are singletons. Germline CDR1 reads SGHKS; CDR2 reads YYEKEE (reference sequence). The CDR3 sequence is 17 residues long. The V gene end was trimmed by 0 bases and the J gene end by 0 bases; junction bases not matched to a gene: 5. Note on this clone: Its target is unknown.

Points from the study as a whole: At least one immunodominant TCR beta clonotype appeared in every T-cell large granular lymphocyte leukemia patient. Clonal expansion was inferred from samples taken at other timepoints.

The TCR sequence derives from a human donor with T large granular lymphocyte leukemia. Some clones in this sample may be carry-over from other donors' samples. This rearrangement joins TRBV5-5 to TRBJ2-7; 11 nucleotides agree with TRBD2. Sequences were obtained from PBMCs. The CDR3 bases are TGTGCCAGCAGCTTGGAGGGACTAGCGGCTTTCTCCTACGAGCAGTACTTC. As protein: CASSLEGLAAFSYEQYF. Full variable domain (outside the CDR3, taken from reference TRBV5-5 and TRBJ2-7): DAGVTQSPTHLIKTRGQQVTLRCSPISGHKSVSWYQQVLGQGPQFIFQYYEKEERGRGNFPDRFSARQFPNYSSELNVNALLLGDSALYLCASSLEGLAAFSYEQYFGPGTRLTVT.